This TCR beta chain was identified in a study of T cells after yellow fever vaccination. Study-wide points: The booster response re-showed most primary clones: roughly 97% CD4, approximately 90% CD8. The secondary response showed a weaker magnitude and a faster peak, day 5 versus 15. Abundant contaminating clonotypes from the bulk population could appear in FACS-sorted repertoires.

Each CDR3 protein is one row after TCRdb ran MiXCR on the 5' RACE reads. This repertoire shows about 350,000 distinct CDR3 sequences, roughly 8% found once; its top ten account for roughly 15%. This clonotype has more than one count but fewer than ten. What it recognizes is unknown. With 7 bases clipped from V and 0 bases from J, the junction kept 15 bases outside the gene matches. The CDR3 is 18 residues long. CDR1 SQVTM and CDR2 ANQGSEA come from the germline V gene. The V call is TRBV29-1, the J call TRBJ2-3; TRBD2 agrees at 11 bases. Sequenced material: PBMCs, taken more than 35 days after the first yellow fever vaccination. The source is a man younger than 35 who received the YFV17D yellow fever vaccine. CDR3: CSATYSGGAPSSTDTQYF. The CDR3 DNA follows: TGCAGCGCTACCTATAGCGGGGGGGCACCTTCTAGCACAGATACGCAGTATTTT.